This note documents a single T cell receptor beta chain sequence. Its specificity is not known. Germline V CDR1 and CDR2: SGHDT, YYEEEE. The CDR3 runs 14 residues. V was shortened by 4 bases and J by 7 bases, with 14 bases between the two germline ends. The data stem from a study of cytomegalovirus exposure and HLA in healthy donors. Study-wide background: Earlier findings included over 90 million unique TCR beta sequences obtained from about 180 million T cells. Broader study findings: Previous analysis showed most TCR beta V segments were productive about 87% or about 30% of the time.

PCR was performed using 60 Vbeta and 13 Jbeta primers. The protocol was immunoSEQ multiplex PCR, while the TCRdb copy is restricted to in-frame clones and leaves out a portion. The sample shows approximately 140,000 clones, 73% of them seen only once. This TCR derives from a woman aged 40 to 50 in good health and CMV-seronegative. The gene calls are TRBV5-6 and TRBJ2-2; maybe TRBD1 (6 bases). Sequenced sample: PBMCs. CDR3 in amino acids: CASSRTGYGGELFF. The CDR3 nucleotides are TGTGCCAGCAGCCGTACAGGGTATGGCGGGGAGCTGTTTTTT.